This record looks at one T cell receptor (beta chain) sequence and its context. What it recognizes is unknown. The germline CDR1 and CDR2 sequences are SGHTS and YDEGEE. The CDR3 runs to 14 residues. Trimming took 3 bases from V and 4 from J, leaving 13 bases between them. Unique molecular identifiers were built into the TCRbeta library. Using its own MiXCR run on the PCR reads, TCRdb lists one record per CDR3 protein. The sample has approximately 99,000 distinct CDR3 sequences, approximately 6.4% seen once; the top ten hold roughly 25%. The data belong to a study of T-cell reconstitution after alpha-beta-depleted transplantation in children. The study's findings and limits: At around two months after transplant, the alpha-beta T cells were reportedly derived from several hundred expanded clones that came from non-depleted graft cells. Diversity and T-cell counts at one year after transplant derived mostly from new T cells.

The chain links TRBV5-8 to TRBJ1-1; D perhaps matches TRBD1 (5 bases). This TCR was sampled from a male patient between 2 and 9 years old who had a stem cell transplant for acute lymphoblastic leukemia, so the T cells may come from the graft donor. This specimen was PBMCs, mostly from graft donor cells, taken 360 days after TCRalphabeta/CD19-depleted stem cell transplant. CDR3 bases: TGTGCCAGCAGCTACCCGGGGCTTGGCACTGAAGCTTTCTTT. It yields the protein CASSYPGLGTEAFF.